A single sample gave rise to the 26 T cell receptor beta chains below, sequenced in a study of CD8 T cells in Susac syndrome. Reverse transcription of roughly 0.5 to 1 ug RNA used random hexamers. TCRdb reprocessed the immunoSEQ multiplex PCR reads with MiXCR, giving one entry per CDR3 protein. The table shows 400,000 or so distinct CDR3 sequences, with 85% to 90% occurring only once. The sample comprised CD8+ T cells from PBMCs. These receptors were collected from a human donor with multiple sclerosis.

The CDR3: CASSGDVTPSYEQYF. The CDR3 DNA is TGTGCCAGCAGTGGGGACGTAACCCCCTCCTACGAGCAGTACTTC. The chain couples TRBV7-8 to TRBJ2-7; perhaps D is TRBD1 or TRBD2 (5 bases each). This CDR3 comprises 15 residues. V dropped 6 bases and J dropped 0 bases, with 15 bases sitting between them. Looked up from germline, CDR1 is SGHVS and CDR2 is FQNEAQ.

The chain combines TRBV11-2 with TRBJ1-1, with a tentative D call TRBD1 (5 bases). From germline, CDR1 is SGHAT and CDR2 FQNNGV. V gave up 5 bases and J gave up 1 base, with 11 bases separating them. This CDR3 comprises 14 residues. This chain's CDR3 is CASSRLGANTEAFF. The CDR3 nucleotides are TGTGCCAGCAGCCGGCTCGGGGCGAACACTGAAGCTTTCTTT.

The chain joins TRBV7-2 to TRBJ1-4; no firm D call. The V and J ends lost 4 bases and 5 bases respectively, with 11 bases between them. The CDR3 loop spans 14 amino acids. Germline V lookup: CDR1 SGHTA, CDR2 FQGNSA. CDR3 DNA sequence: TGTGCCAGCAGCTCCCTCGAGAAAAATGAAAAACTGTTTTTT. Amino acids: CASSSLEKNEKLFF.

V gene TRBV3-1 combines with J gene TRBJ2-3; TRBD1 matches 11 bases. The V gene end was trimmed by 0 bases and the J gene end by 5 bases; junction bases not matched to a gene: 7. CDR1 LGHDT and CDR2 YNNKEL come from the germline V gene (reference sequence). The CDR3 is 17 amino acids. The CDR3 sequence is CASSQDRTGGEKDTQYF. DNA for the CDR3: TGTGCCAGCAGCCAAGATCGGACAGGGGGCGAAAAAGATACGCAGTATTTT.

The chain uses TRBV30 and TRBJ2-1; D gene ambiguous. CDR1 is GTSNPN and CDR2 is SVGIG in the germline V gene (reference sequence). The CDR3 spans 13 residues. V dropped 4 bases and J dropped 3 bases, with 10 bases sitting between them. The chain's CDR3 is CAWKQADYNEQFF. CDR3 DNA sequence: TGTGCCTGGAAGCAGGCGGACTACAATGAGCAGTTCTTC.

Only one count was recorded for this clonotype. The gene calls are TRBV28 and TRBJ1-3, with TRBD1 as a possible D gene (5 bases). Germline lookup yields CDR1 MDHEN and CDR2 SYDVKM. This CDR3 has 16 residues. V lost 2 bases and J 4 bases, leaving 15 bases between the germline ends. The CDR3: CASSLDPSGRGNTIYF. The CDR3 DNA reads as TGTGCCAGCAGTTTAGATCCATCAGGGAGAGGAAACACCATATATTTT.

This rearrangement joins TRBV5-1 to TRBJ1-4; the D gene is possibly TRBD1 (5 bases). In germline, CDR1 is SGHRS, CDR2 YFSETQ. The CDR3 is made up of 15 amino acids. The V and J ends lost 4 bases and 5 bases respectively, with 15 bases between them. Here the CDR3 reads CASSGSGSLNEKLFF. The DNA of the CDR3 is TGCGCCAGCAGCGGATCAGGGAGCCTAAATGAAAAACTGTTTTTT.

The V and J genes are TRBV6-5 and TRBJ2-3, with D possibly TRBD2 on 6 matching bases. CDR1 is MNHEY, CDR2 SVGAGI, per germline. V was cut by 0 bases and J by 0 bases, with 10 bases left in between. CDR3 length: 16 amino acids. CDR3 amino acids: CASSYSVLASTDTQYF. The CDR3 DNA follows: TGTGCCAGCAGTTACTCGGTCCTAGCGAGCACAGATACGCAGTATTTT.

The genes are TRBV4-2 and TRBJ1-1; 7 bases match TRBD1. CDR1 is LGHNA and CDR2 is YNFKEQ in the germline V gene. The junction had 4 bases not matched to a gene; V was cut back by 2 bases and J by 1 base. There are 15 residues in the CDR3. CDR3 sequence: CASSQMTGTNTEAFF. CDR3 bases: TGTGCCAGCAGCCAAATGACAGGGACGAACACTGAAGCTTTCTTT.

This clonotype appeared once. V is TRBV5-6 and J is TRBJ2-5, with D possibly TRBD1 on 6 matching bases. V lost 3 bases and J lost 5, with 11 bases in between. Per germline, CDR1 SGHDT and CDR2 YYEEEE. The CDR3 has 13 residues. The CDR3 is CASSSQGMETQYF. In DNA, the CDR3 is TGTGCCAGCAGCTCCCAGGGGATGGAGACCCAGTACTTC.

This clonotype was picked up one time. This chain links TRBV3-1 with TRBJ2-1; no reliable D call. The germline gives CDR1 LGHDT, CDR2 YNNKEL (reference sequence). Trimming took 0 bases from V and 6 from J, leaving 6 bases between them. The CDR3 is 13 residues long. The CDR3 reads CASSQEMGNEQFF. The CDR3 region has the DNA TGTGCCAGCAGCCAAGAGATGGGCAATGAGCAGTTCTTC.

The chain uses TRBV29-1 and TRBJ2-7; 9 bases fit TRBD2. The CDR3 is made up of 13 amino acids. CDR1 and CDR2 from the germline V gene are SQVTM and ANQGSEA. V trimming: 4 bases; J trimming: 3 bases; junction bases outside the gene matches: 4. For the CDR3, the DNA is TGCAGCGTTGGTGGCGGGAGGGACTACGAGCAGTACTTC. Translation gives CSVGGGRDYEQYF.

This rearrangement joins TRBV2 to TRBJ2-1; 12 nucleotides agree with TRBD2. Per the germline V gene, CDR1 is SNHLY and CDR2 is FYNNEI. This CDR3 has 14 amino acids. V lost 10 bases, J lost 3 bases, and 4 bases stayed unmatched. The CDR3 nucleotides are TGTGCCATTCCGACTAGCGGGAGCTACAATGAGCAGTTCTTC. Protein sequence: CAIPTSGSYNEQFF.

The chain joins TRBV4-2 to TRBJ2-2; tentative D call: TRBD1 (7 bases). This CDR3 has 15 amino acids. V lost 7 bases, J lost 3 bases, and 15 bases lay in between. Germline loops: CDR1 LGHNA, CDR2 YNFKEQ. The CDR3: CASTGGQSDTGELFF. CDR3 DNA sequence: TGTGCCAGCACCGGGGGACAGTCCGACACCGGGGAGCTGTTTTTT.

The chain recombines TRBV20-1 with TRBJ2-1; the match to TRBD2 covers 9 bases. The germline V gene has CDR1 DFQATT and CDR2 SNEGSKA (reference sequence). This CDR3 spans 14 amino acids. Germline trimming cut 2 bases from V and 8 bases from J; bases unmatched to any gene: 7. CDR3 sequence: CSARWGGRAYEQFF. For the CDR3, the DNA is TGCAGTGCTAGATGGGGCGGGAGGGCCTATGAGCAGTTCTTC.

The chain recombines TRBV28 with TRBJ1-1, with 8 bases identical to TRBD1. This CDR3 is 15 amino acids long. V lost 2 bases to trimming and J lost 3 bases; unmatched junction nucleotides: 5. Germline CDR1 is MDHEN and CDR2 is SYDVKM. This CDR3 is CASSLPRGLDTEAFF. The CDR3, as DNA: TGTGCCAGCAGTTTACCCAGGGGGCTTGACACTGAAGCTTTCTTT.

This clonotype occurred a few times. The V gene is TRBV14, the J gene TRBJ2-1, with TRBD2 as a possible D gene (6 bases). Deletions cut 4 bases from V and 4 bases from J, with 14 bases between. This CDR3 contains 15 residues. Germline CDR1 reads SGHDN; CDR2 reads FVKESK. The CDR3 nucleotides are TGTGCCAGCAGCCCTCTCGGGGGAACTTACAATGAGCAGTTCTTC. Its protein is CASSPLGGTYNEQFF. The complete variable domain, with remaining parts taken from reference TRBV14 and TRBJ2-1, reads EAGVTQFPSHSVIEKGQTVTLRCDPISGHDNLYWYRRVMGKEIKFLLHFVKESKQDESGMPNNRFLAERTGGTYSTLKVQPAELEDSGVYFCASSPLGGTYNEQFFGPGTRLTVL.

The rearrangement joins TRBV29-1 to TRBJ2-2; 7 positions agree with TRBD2. CDR3 length: 12 residues. The junction had 3 bases not matched to a gene; V was cut back by 6 bases and J by 5 bases. The V gene's germline CDR1 is SQVTM and CDR2 ANQGSEA. The CDR3 is CSVSSGTGELFF. The CDR3 DNA follows: TGCAGCGTCAGTAGCGGGACCGGGGAGCTGTTTTTT.

The chain recombines TRBV4-1 with TRBJ2-7, with D tentatively TRBD1 or TRBD2 (5 bases each). This CDR3 contains 14 residues. Germline assignment: CDR1 MGHRA and CDR2 YSYEKL. V dropped 1 base and J dropped 2 bases, with 9 bases sitting between them. The CDR3 nucleotides read TGCGCCAGCAGCCAAGCGGGACGGCCCTACGAGCAGTACTTC. This translates into CASSQAGRPYEQYF.

The chain joins TRBV4-1 to TRBJ2-7, with TRBD2 identical over 7 bases. Per germline, CDR1 MGHRA and CDR2 YSYEKL. V gave up 4 bases and J gave up 4 bases; unmatched junction bases: 13. This CDR3 is 16 amino acids long. CDR3 DNA sequence: TGCGCCAGCAGCCCGGGCGGTGCTGGGGGGGGGTACGAGCAGTACTTC. This gives the protein CASSPGGAGGGYEQYF.

The CDR3 coding sequence is TGTGCCAGCAGTTTTCAGGGCGAAATTGAAAAACTGTTTTTT. Amino acids: CASSFQGEIEKLFF. The J gene is TRBJ1-4, the V gene TRBV27, with a weak D call TRBD1 (5 bases). V lost 3 bases, J lost 7 bases, and 12 bases lay in between. Germline CDR1 and CDR2: MNHEY and SMNVEV (reference sequence). The CDR3 loop spans 14 amino acids. The full variable domain, with the rest looked up from reference TRBV27 and TRBJ1-4, is EAQVTQNPRYLITVTGKKLTVTCSQNMNHEYMSWYRQDPGLGLRQIYYSMNVEVTDKGDVPEGYKVSRKEKRNFPLILESPSPNQTSLYFCASSFQGEIEKLFFGSGTQLSVL.

The chain uses TRBV9 and TRBJ2-2, with 7 bases aligning to TRBD1. The CDR3 consists of 13 residues. Germline trimming cut 9 bases from V and 2 bases from J; bases unmatched to any gene: 4. Germline values: CDR1 SGDLS, CDR2 YYNGEE. The CDR3 DNA follows: TGTGCCACTGGGACAGTAAACACCGGGGAGCTGTTTTTT. Amino acid sequence: CATGTVNTGELFF.

This clonotype was counted only a few times. J is TRBJ2-1 and V is TRBV7-9; D gene unclear. Germline V lookup: CDR1 SEHNR, CDR2 FQNEAQ (reference sequence). V lost 0 bases and J 13 bases, leaving 7 bases between the germline ends. The CDR3 runs 11 residues. The CDR3 sequence is CASSLAVGQFF. Here the CDR3 DNA reads TGTGCCAGCAGCTTAGCGGTTGGACAGTTCTTC.

The V gene is TRBV24-1, the J gene TRBJ1-5; D not certain. Germline CDR1 KGHDR, CDR2 SFDVKD. CDR3 size: 14 residues. The V end was cut by 4 bases, the J end by 6 bases, with 12 bases between. The CDR3 nucleotides read TGTGCCACCAGTGACCGCGGGTCGGGTCAGCCCCAGCATTTT. It is translated as CATSDRGSGQPQHF.

This clonotype was seen a single time. The J gene is TRBJ1-2, the V gene TRBV6-5, with a possible D match to TRBD1 (5 bases). The germline V and J ends were trimmed by 2 bases and 6 bases, with 10 bases remaining between them. Looked up from germline, CDR1 is MNHEY and CDR2 is SVGAGI. The CDR3 consists of 13 residues. CDR3 in DNA: TGTGCCAGCAGTTACGGGGGACTCAATGGCTACACCTTC. Translated: CASSYGGLNGYTF.

The chain uses TRBV6-5 and TRBJ2-1; perhaps TRBD2 as D (6 bases). In germline, CDR1 is MNHEY, CDR2 SVGAGI. Trimming shortened V by 4 bases and J by 9 bases, and 10 bases separated the two germline ends. CDR3 size: 12 residues. The CDR3 loop is CASSFPGAEQFF. In DNA, the CDR3 is TGTGCCAGCAGTTTTCCGGGAGCTGAGCAGTTCTTC.